The 19 T cell receptor beta chains below come from one sample, sequenced in a study of OX40 agonist ivuxolimab in advanced cancers. Clones were sequenced by immunoSEQ multiplex PCR, and TCRdb holds only the in-frame ones, with some missing. Of about 14,000 clones listed, roughly 85% are singletons. Sequenced material: CD4+ or CD8+ T cells sorted from blood, taken in a trial of the OX40 agonist ivuxolimab. These receptors came from an adult with an advanced solid tumor such as melanoma, head and neck, liver or kidney cancer.

V gene TRBV29-1 combines with J gene TRBJ2-7; 10 bases fit TRBD1. Germline CDR1 is SQVTM and CDR2 is ANQGSEA. The CDR3 length is 14 residues. The V gene end was trimmed by 1 base and the J gene end by 2 bases; junction bases not matched to a gene: 2. The CDR3 reads CSVEVGQGAYEQYF. The CDR3 coding sequence is TGCAGCGTTGAAGTTGGACAGGGGGCCTACGAGCAGTACTTC.

The chain employs TRBV10-1 and TRBJ1-5; 9 positions agree with TRBD1. Germline CDR1 is WNHNN and CDR2 is SYGVQD (reference sequence). Trimming cost V 7 bases and J 3 bases; bases outside gene matches: 13. This CDR3 is 17 amino acids long. The CDR3 reads CASTYTIGTGINQPQHF. Here the CDR3 DNA reads TGCGCCAGCACCTACACGATAGGGACAGGGATCAATCAGCCCCAGCATTTT.

This clone is a singleton in its sample. This sequence joins TRBV30 and TRBJ1-3; the D is unclear. Trimming removed 3 bases from V and 1 base from J, with 13 bases in between. Germline V gene lookup returns CDR1 GTSNPN and CDR2 SVGIG (reference sequence). The CDR3 totals 15 residues. CDR3 sequence reads: CAWSPSRGSGNTIYF. In nucleotides, the CDR3 is TGTGCCTGGAGCCCCTCGCGGGGTTCTGGAAACACCATATATTTT.

This clone appeared once. V usage is TRBV6-5 and J usage is TRBJ2-5, with a weak D call TRBD1 (6 bases). The germline V and J ends were trimmed by 7 bases and 4 bases, with 16 bases remaining between them. CDR1 is MNHEY, CDR2 SVGAGI, per germline. The CDR3 runs to 14 residues. For the CDR3, the DNA is TGTGCCAGCAATCATAGGACAGAAGTAGAGACCCAGTACTTC. Translation gives CASNHRTEVETQYF.

This clone is medium-sized (0.01 to 0.1%) within its sample. The rearrangement links TRBV7-2 to TRBJ2-4; 10 nucleotides line up with TRBD1. V dropped 4 bases and J dropped 3; count of bases not matched to a gene: 3. The CDR3 length is 15 residues. CDR1 is SGHTA, CDR2 FQGNSA, per germline. CDR3: CASSWDRGFKNIQYF. DNA for the CDR3: TGTGCCAGCAGCTGGGACAGGGGATTCAAAAACATTCAGTACTTC.

This sequence joins TRBV7-2 and TRBJ2-3; D assignment may be TRBD1 or TRBD2 (5 bases each). V lost 1 base and J 4 bases, leaving 15 bases between the germline ends. The germline V gene has CDR1 SGHTA and CDR2 FQGNSA. The CDR3 runs 16 residues. CDR3 nucleotide sequence: TGTGCCAGCAGCTTAGATCAGGGACCACCAGCAGATACGCAGTATTTT. Its protein is CASSLDQGPPADTQYF.

The CDR3 sequence is CASRIWGELFF. CDR3 DNA: TGTGCCAGCAGAATCTGGGGGGAGCTGTTTTTT. The chain joins TRBV7-8 to TRBJ2-2; D gene unclear. Trimming shortened V by 6 bases and J by 8 bases, and 7 bases separated the two germline ends. The germline V gene encodes CDR1 SGHVS and CDR2 FQNEAQ. The CDR3 is 11 amino acids.

The chain combines TRBV27 with TRBJ1-6; D is uncertain. This CDR3 is built from 15 residues. V was clipped by 4 bases and J by 6 bases, with 13 bases between them. Germline CDR1 is MNHEY and CDR2 is SMNVEV (reference sequence). CDR3 sequence: CASSSNRGGNSPLHF. The CDR3 bases are TGTGCCAGCAGTTCAAATCGAGGTGGTAATTCACCCCTCCACTTT.

The chain uses TRBV6-1 and TRBJ2-7; D remains ambiguous. Trimming shortened V by 4 bases and J by 0 bases, and 7 bases separated the two germline ends. Germline lookup yields CDR1 MNHNS and CDR2 SASEGT. CDR3 length equals 13 residues. Written as DNA, the CDR3 is TGTGCCAGCAGTGGCACTCACTCCTACGAGCAGTACTTC. Protein: CASSGTHSYEQYF.

The chain is built from TRBV5-1 and TRBJ1-1; TRBD1 matches 7 bases. This CDR3 has 14 amino acids. After removal of 4 bases from V and 3 bases from J, the junction contained 6 bases not matched to a gene. Germline CDR1 and CDR2: SGHRS and YFSETQ. Here the CDR3 reads CASSLTGLDTEAFF. Written as DNA, the CDR3 is TGCGCCAGCAGCCTGACAGGGTTGGACACTGAAGCTTTCTTT.

This clone was counted once. Other DNA sequences in the sample encode the same CDR3. The chain links TRBV5-6 to TRBJ2-3; D tentatively fits TRBD1 or TRBD2 (5 bases each). Germline V gene sequence: CDR1 SGHDT, CDR2 YYEEEE. V was clipped by 0 bases and J by 4 bases, with 9 bases between them. This CDR3 has 14 residues. The CDR3 DNA reads as TGTGCCAGCAGCTTGGGGGGGAAGGCAGATACGCAGTATTTT. Amino acid sequence: CASSLGGKADTQYF.

The rearrangement links TRBV28 to TRBJ1-4; D remains unclear. CDR3 length equals 14 residues. The ends were cut back, 6 bases at V and 4 bases at J, with 12 bases in the middle. Germline CDR1 MDHEN, CDR2 SYDVKM. The CDR3 sequence is CASSPPRYNEKLFF. DNA of the CDR3: TGTGCCAGCAGCCCCCCCAGATATAATGAAAAACTGTTTTTT. Based on the CDR3 plus reference TRBV28 and TRBJ1-4, the full variable domain is DVKVTQSSRYLVKRTGEKVFLECVQDMDHENMFWYRQDPGLGLRLIYFSYDVKMKEKGDIPEGYSVSREKKERFSLILESASTNQTSMYLCASSPPRYNEKLFFGSGTQLSVL.

CDR3 sequence reads: CASSGQTPNTEAFF. CDR3 nucleotides: TGTGCCAGCAGTGGACAGACCCCTAACACTGAAGCTTTCTTT. This chain links TRBV28 with TRBJ1-1; the D gene is possibly TRBD1 (6 bases). The CDR3 length is 14 residues. CDR1 is MDHEN and CDR2 is SYDVKM in the germline V gene. V lost 5 bases and J lost 2, with 12 bases in between.

V usage is TRBV6-6 and J usage is TRBJ1-2; unclear D gene. Trimming cost V 10 bases and J 2 bases, with 11 bases left between them. There are 12 residues in the CDR3. Per germline, CDR1 MNHNY and CDR2 SVGAGI (reference sequence). The CDR3 loop reads CATEDGNYGYTF. The CDR3 coding sequence is TGTGCCACGGAGGACGGAAACTATGGCTACACCTTC.

The chain is built from TRBV9 and TRBJ2-7, with D hard to call. The CDR3 totals 14 residues. CDR1 and CDR2 (germline): SGDLS, YYNGEE. With 0 bases removed from V and 0 bases from J, the gap between germline ends came to 7 bases. DNA for the CDR3: TGTGCCAGCAGCGTAGCGAGGACCTCCTACGAGCAGTACTTC. Its translation is CASSVARTSYEQYF. Complete variable domain (other parts from reference TRBV9 and TRBJ2-7): DSGVTQTPKHLITATGQRVTLRCSPRSGDLSVYWYQQSLDQGLQFLIQYYNGEERAKGNILERFSAQQFPDLHSELNLSSLELGDSALYFCASSVARTSYEQYFGPGTRLTVT.

J is TRBJ2-7 and V is TRBV30, with D possibly TRBD2 on 6 matching bases. V was pared by 4 bases and J by 2 bases, with 24 bases between. The germline gives CDR1 GTSNPN, CDR2 SVGIG (reference sequence). CDR3 length: 17 amino acids. The CDR3 spells CAWTPPAGLRGTYEQYF. The CDR3 bases are TGTGCCTGGACACCCCCCGCGGGGCTCAGAGGTACCTACGAGCAGTACTTC.

V gene TRBV29-1 combines with J gene TRBJ2-7; no reliable D call. The CDR3 has 12 amino acids. Trimming pared 4 bases from V and 3 bases from J, leaving 10 bases between. Looked up from germline, CDR1 is SQVTM and CDR2 is ANQGSEA. CDR3 amino acids: CSVGATHYEQYF. In DNA, the CDR3 is TGCAGCGTTGGAGCCACCCACTACGAGCAGTACTTC.

This clone has a single count. The rearrangement uses TRBV6-4 and TRBJ2-6; no clear D gene. This CDR3 comprises 14 residues. Germline V gene data show CDR1 as MRHNA and CDR2 as SNTAGT. The V end lost 3 bases, the J end lost 4 bases, and 7 bases lay between the germline ends. The CDR3 nucleotides are TGTGCCAGCAGTGATGCTGCAGGGGCCAACGTCCTGACTTTC. This sequence encodes CASSDAAGANVLTF.

CDR3 residues: CASSLLTGPSTGEQFF. Written as DNA, the CDR3 is TGTGCCAGTAGTTTGCTGACAGGGCCCTCAACGGGGGAGCAGTTCTTC. The rearrangement joins TRBV19 to TRBJ2-1; 7 bases fit TRBD1. Germline V gene lookup returns CDR1 LNHDA and CDR2 SQIVND (reference sequence). The CDR3 covers 16 residues. Trimming at V came to 5 bases and at J to 10 bases, leaving 17 bases not matched to a gene.